The next 11 T cell receptor beta chains were all read from a single sample in a study of Tregs in tolerant kidney transplant recipients. TCRdb keeps only in-frame clones here, not all; method: immunoSEQ multiplex PCR. The data hold about 240,000 clones, with 84% observed a single time. Sequenced input: CD4+ T cells from blood. These receptors all stem from a human donor in good health.

V usage is TRBV10-3 and J usage is TRBJ1-5; D is unclear. V dropped 6 bases and J dropped 4 bases, with 13 bases sitting between them. Germline CDR1 is ENHRY and CDR2 is SYGVKD. This CDR3 region has 14 residues. The CDR3 protein is CAIRDGVGNQPQHF. The CDR3 DNA reads as TGTGCCATCAGGGATGGGGTCGGAAATCAGCCCCAGCATTTT.

The genes are TRBV7-9 and TRBJ1-1; D gene ambiguous. Germline CDR1 is SEHNR and CDR2 is FQNEAQ (reference sequence). This CDR3 has 13 amino acids. V lost 3 bases and J lost 2, with 7 bases in between. The DNA of the CDR3 is TGTGCCAGCAGCTTGGAAGCCAACACTGAAGCTTTCTTT. It codes for CASSLEANTEAFF.

DNA of the CDR3: TGTGCCAGCAGCATCGGACAGGGGGCCTTTGGAAACACCATATATTTT. Its protein product is CASSIGQGAFGNTIYF. The genes are TRBV5-4 and TRBJ1-3, with 11 nucleotides matching TRBD1. Germline V gene data show CDR1 as SGHNT and CDR2 as YYREEE (reference sequence). The CDR3 runs 16 residues. J lost 3 bases, V lost 4 bases, and 6 bases had no gene match.

The genes are TRBV7-2 and TRBJ1-1; perhaps TRBD1 as D (6 bases). Trimming shortened V by 7 bases and J by 1 base, and 16 bases separated the two germline ends. The germline V gene has CDR1 SGHTA and CDR2 FQGNSA. The CDR3 spans 15 residues. The CDR3 is CASKRGGAGNTEAFF. In nucleotides, the CDR3 is TGTGCCAGCAAGAGGGGGGGCGCGGGGAACACTGAAGCTTTCTTT.

About this clone: Other DNA sequences within the sample encode an identical CDR3. The rearrangement links TRBV7-9 to TRBJ1-5; D is unclear. Between the trimmed V and J ends, which lost 2 bases and 3 bases, there was a span of 14 bases. CDR1 and CDR2 (germline): SEHNR, FQNEAQ (reference sequence). The CDR3 has 16 amino acids. The DNA of the CDR3 is TGTGCCAGCAGCTTATGGACTTCAGGTGACAATCAGCCCCAGCATTTT. Its translation: CASSLWTSGDNQPQHF.

The chain is built from TRBV25-1 and TRBJ1-1, with D possibly matching TRBD1 (6 bases). Germline CDR1 reads MGHDK; CDR2 reads SYGVNS. V lost 4 bases and J lost 2, with 8 bases in between. CDR3 length: 13 residues. This chain's CDR3 is CASSVQGNTEAFF. The CDR3 region has the DNA TGTGCCAGCAGTGTACAGGGAAACACTGAAGCTTTCTTT.

The rearrangement joins TRBV7-9 to TRBJ2-3; D is tentatively TRBD1 or TRBD2 (5 bases each). The germline V gene has CDR1 SEHNR and CDR2 FQNEAQ (reference sequence). The CDR3 totals 15 residues. V lost 5 bases, J lost 3 bases, and 15 bases lay in between. The CDR3 spells CASSPPGRETDTQYF. CDR3 sequence (DNA): TGTGCCAGCAGCCCCCCGGGGCGAGAGACAGATACGCAGTATTTT. The full variable domain, completed using reference TRBV7-9 and TRBJ2-3, is DTGVSQNPRHKITKRGQNVTFRCDPISEHNRLYWYRQTLGQGPEFLTYFQNEAQLEKSRLLSDRFSAERPKGSFSTLEIQRTEQGDSAMYLCASSPPGRETDTQYFGPGTRLTVL.

J is TRBJ2-3 and V is TRBV6-1; TRBD2 agrees at 8 bases. V lost 6 bases to trimming and J lost 3 bases; unmatched junction nucleotides: 5. In germline, CDR1 is MNHNS, CDR2 SASEGT. The CDR3 has 14 residues. The CDR3 sequence is CASSSRGGTDTQYF. The CDR3 nucleotides are TGTGCCAGCAGCTCCCGGGGGGGGACAGATACGCAGTATTTT.

This chain connects TRBV6-6 to TRBJ1-3; tentatively, D is TRBD1 (5 bases). This CDR3 is 16 amino acids long. Per the germline V gene, CDR1 is MNHNY and CDR2 is SVGAGI (reference sequence). Trimming took 5 bases from V and 2 from J, leaving 16 bases between them. The CDR3 loop is CASSKSRPGTGNTIYF. The DNA of the CDR3 is TGTGCCAGCAGTAAATCTAGACCAGGGACTGGAAACACCATATATTTT.

This clone was seen a handful of times. The chain links TRBV6-1 to TRBJ2-5; 7 nucleotides line up with TRBD1. The CDR3 has 12 amino acids. V dropped 5 bases and J dropped 7; count of bases not matched to a gene: 4. CDR1 MNHNS and CDR2 SASEGT come from the germline V gene. The CDR3 here is CASSTGAGTQYF. In DNA form, the CDR3 reads TGTGCCAGCAGTACAGGGGCAGGGACCCAGTACTTC.

The chain uses TRBV5-8 and TRBJ2-7; TRBD1 might be the D (5 bases). V lost 4 bases to trimming and J lost 0 bases, with 14 bases between them. The CDR3 has 15 residues. Germline-derived CDR1 and CDR2 are SGHTS and YDEGEE. The CDR3 region is CASSPWTQTSYEQYF. In nucleotides, the CDR3 is TGTGCCAGCAGCCCCTGGACACAGACCTCCTACGAGCAGTACTTC. Full variable domain (remainder filled in from reference TRBV5-8 and TRBJ2-7): EAGVTQSPTHLIKTRGQQATLRCSPISGHTSVYWYQQALGLGLQFLLWYDEGEERNRGNFPPRFSGRQFPNYSSELNVNALELEDSALYLCASSPWTQTSYEQYFGPGTRLTVT.